The source of this T cell receptor beta chain is a study of T-cell memory formation after mild COVID-19. Study background: Clusters were largely donor specific. Study findings and constraints: Contracting clones from day 15 to 85 showed balanced CD4/CD8; later expanders favored CD4+.

A 5'RACE reaction primed in the constant segment made cDNA libraries of TCR alpha and TCR beta, and these carried sample barcodes and UMIs. From the 5' RACE reads, TCRdb called clonotypes with MiXCR, one entry per CDR3 protein. The repertoire consists of fewer than 600,000 distinct CDR3 sequences, with roughly 22% occurring once and the leading ten covering 8.4%. To note about this clonotype: Its target is not known.

The CDR3 contains 14 residues. Trimming cost V 3 bases and J 5 bases; bases outside gene matches: 6. The sample comprised PBMCs or a T cell subset sorted from them (not recorded which). The TCR was taken from an adult woman who had mild COVID-19 (a few samples of this study predate the infection). Cell type and time point are not known. The V call is TRBV12-3 or TRBV12-4, the J call TRBJ2-7, with TRBD2 identical over 8 bases. As DNA, the CDR3 is TGTGCCAGCAGTTTCGGGGGGGCCGGCAACGAGCAGTACTTC. Amino acids: CASSFGGAGNEQYF.